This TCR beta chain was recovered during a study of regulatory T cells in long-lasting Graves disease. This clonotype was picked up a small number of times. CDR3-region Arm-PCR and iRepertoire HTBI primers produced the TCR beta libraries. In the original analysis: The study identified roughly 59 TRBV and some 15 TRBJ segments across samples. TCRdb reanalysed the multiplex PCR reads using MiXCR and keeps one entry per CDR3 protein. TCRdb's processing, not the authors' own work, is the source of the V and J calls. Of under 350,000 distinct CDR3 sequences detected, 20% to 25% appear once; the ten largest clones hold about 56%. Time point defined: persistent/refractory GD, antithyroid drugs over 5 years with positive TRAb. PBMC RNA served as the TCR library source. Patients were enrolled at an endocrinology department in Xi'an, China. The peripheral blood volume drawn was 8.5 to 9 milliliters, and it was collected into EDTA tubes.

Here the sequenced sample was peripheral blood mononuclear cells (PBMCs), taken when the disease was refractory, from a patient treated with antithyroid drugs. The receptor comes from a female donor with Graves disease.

The CDR3: CASSFSSGTGELFF. CDR3 DNA: TGTGCCAGCAGTTTCTCCTCGGGGACCGGGGAGCTGTTTTTT. The chain employs TRBV28 and TRBJ2-2; D possibly corresponds to TRBD2 (5 bases). Germline CDR1 is MDHEN and CDR2 is SYDVKM. This CDR3 is built from 14 residues. Between the trimmed V and J ends, which lost 3 bases and 5 bases, there was a span of 10 bases.